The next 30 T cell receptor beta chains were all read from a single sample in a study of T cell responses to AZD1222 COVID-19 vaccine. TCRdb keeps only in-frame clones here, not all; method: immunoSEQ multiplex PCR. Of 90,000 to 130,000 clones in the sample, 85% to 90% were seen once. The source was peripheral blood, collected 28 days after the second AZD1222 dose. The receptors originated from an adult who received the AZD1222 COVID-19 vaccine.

Here the CDR3 reads CASTIRRDRGDETQYF. In DNA form, the CDR3 reads TGTGCCAGCACCATTAGAAGGGACAGGGGGGACGAGACCCAGTACTTC. The chain employs TRBV7-9 and TRBJ2-5; 11 nucleotides line up with TRBD1. Germline V lookup: CDR1 SEHNR, CDR2 FQNEAQ (reference sequence). The CDR3 is 16 residues long. Trimming removed 7 bases from V and 5 bases from J; junction bases left unmatched: 12.

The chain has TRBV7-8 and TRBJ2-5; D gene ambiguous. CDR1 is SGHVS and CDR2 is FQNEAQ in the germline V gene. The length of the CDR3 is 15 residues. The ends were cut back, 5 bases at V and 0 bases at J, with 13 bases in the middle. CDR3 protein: CASSAGQTYQETQYF. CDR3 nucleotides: TGTGCCAGCAGCGCCGGGCAGACGTACCAAGAGACCCAGTACTTC. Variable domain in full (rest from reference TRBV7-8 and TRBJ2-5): GAGVSQSPRYKVAKRGQDVALRCDPISGHVSLFWYQQALGQGPEFLTYFQNEAQLDKSGLPSDRFFAERPEGSVSTLKIQRTQQEDSAVYLCASSAGQTYQETQYFGPGTRLLVL.

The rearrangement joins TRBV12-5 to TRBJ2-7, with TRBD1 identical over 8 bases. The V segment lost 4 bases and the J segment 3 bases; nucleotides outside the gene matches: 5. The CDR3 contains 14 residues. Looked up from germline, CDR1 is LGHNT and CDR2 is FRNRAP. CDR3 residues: CASGSGTGYYEQYF. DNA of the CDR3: TGTGCTAGTGGTTCCGGGACAGGCTACTACGAGCAGTACTTC.

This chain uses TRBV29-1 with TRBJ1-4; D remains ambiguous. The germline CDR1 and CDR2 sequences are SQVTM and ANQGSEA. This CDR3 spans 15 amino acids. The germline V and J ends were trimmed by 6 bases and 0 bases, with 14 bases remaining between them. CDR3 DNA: TGCAGCGTCAGGCAAGGCAGTGCAACTAATGAAAAACTGTTTTTT. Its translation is CSVRQGSATNEKLFF.

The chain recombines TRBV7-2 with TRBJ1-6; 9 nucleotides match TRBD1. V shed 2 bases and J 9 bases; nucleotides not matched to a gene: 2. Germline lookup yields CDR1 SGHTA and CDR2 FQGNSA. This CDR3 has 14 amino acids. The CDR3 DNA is TGTGCCAGCAGCTTAAAACAGGGGGCTTCACCCCTCCACTTT. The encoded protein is CASSLKQGASPLHF. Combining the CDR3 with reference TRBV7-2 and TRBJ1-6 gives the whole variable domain GAGVSQSPSNKVTEKGKDVELRCDPISGHTALYWYRQSLGQGLEFLIYFQGNSAPDKSGLPSDRFSAERTGGSVSTLTIQRTQQEDSAVYLCASSLKQGASPLHFGNGTRLTVT.

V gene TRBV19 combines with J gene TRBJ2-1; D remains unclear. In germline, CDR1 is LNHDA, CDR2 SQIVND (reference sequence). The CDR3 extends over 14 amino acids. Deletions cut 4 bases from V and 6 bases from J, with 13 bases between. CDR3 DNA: TGTGCCAGTAGTACTACCGTCGGAAGCAATGAGCAGTTCTTC. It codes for CASSTTVGSNEQFF.

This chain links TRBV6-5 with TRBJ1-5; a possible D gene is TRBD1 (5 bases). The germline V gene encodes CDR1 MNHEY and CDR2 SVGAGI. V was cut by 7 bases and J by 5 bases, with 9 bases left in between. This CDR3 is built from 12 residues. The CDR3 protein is CASTLGDQPQHF. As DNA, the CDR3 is TGTGCCAGCACCCTAGGGGATCAGCCCCAGCATTTT.

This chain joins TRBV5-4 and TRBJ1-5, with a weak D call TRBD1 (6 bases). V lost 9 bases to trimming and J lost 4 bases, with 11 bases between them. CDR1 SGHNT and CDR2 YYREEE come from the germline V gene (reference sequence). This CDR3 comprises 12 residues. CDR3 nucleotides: TGTGCCATGACGAGGGGGAATCAGCCCCAGCATTTT. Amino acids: CAMTRGNQPQHF.

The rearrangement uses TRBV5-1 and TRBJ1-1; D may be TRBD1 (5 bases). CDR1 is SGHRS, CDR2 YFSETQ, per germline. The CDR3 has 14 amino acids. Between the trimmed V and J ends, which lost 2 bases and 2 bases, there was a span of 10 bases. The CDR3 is CASSFGTENTEAFF. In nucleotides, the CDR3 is TGCGCCAGCAGCTTCGGGACGGAAAACACTGAAGCTTTCTTT.

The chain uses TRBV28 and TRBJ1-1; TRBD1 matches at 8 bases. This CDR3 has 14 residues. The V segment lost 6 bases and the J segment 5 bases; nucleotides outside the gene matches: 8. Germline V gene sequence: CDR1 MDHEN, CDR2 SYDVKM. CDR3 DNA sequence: TGTGCCAGCAGCACTGGACAGGGAGGAACTGAAGCTTTCTTT. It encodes CASSTGQGGTEAFF.

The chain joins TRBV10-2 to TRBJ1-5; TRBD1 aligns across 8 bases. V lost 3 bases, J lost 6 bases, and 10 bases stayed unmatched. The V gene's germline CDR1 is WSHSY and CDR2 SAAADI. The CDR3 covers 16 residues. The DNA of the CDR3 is TGCGCCAGCAGTGACCGAGGACAGGGAGTCGGTCAGCCCCAGCATTTT. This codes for CASSDRGQGVGQPQHF.

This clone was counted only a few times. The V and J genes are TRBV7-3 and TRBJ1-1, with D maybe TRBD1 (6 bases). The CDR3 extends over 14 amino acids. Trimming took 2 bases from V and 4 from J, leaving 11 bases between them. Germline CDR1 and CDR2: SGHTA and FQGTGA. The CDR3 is CASSLAQGSTEAFF. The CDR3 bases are TGTGCCAGCAGCTTAGCACAGGGTAGCACTGAAGCTTTCTTT.

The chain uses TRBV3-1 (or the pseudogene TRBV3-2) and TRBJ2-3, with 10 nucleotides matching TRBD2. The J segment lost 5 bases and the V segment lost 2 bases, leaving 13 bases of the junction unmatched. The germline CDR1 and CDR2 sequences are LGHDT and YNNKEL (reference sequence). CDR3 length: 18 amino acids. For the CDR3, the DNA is TGTGCCAGCAGCCAACCCCCAGGGCTAGCGGGAGTGGGAGATACGCAGTATTTT. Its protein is CASSQPPGLAGVGDTQYF.

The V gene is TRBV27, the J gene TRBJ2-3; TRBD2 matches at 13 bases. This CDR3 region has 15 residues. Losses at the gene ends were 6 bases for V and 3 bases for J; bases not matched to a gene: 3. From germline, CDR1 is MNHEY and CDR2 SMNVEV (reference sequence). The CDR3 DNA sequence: TGTGCCAGCAGACTAGCGGGAGGGCCGACAGATACGCAGTATTTT. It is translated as CASRLAGGPTDTQYF.

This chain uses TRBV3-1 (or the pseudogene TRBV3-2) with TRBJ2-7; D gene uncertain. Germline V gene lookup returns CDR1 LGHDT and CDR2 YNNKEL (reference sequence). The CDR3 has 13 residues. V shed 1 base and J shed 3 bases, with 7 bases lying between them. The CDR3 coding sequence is TGTGCCAGCAGCCAAGTAGGGCACTACGAGCAGTACTTC. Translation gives CASSQVGHYEQYF.

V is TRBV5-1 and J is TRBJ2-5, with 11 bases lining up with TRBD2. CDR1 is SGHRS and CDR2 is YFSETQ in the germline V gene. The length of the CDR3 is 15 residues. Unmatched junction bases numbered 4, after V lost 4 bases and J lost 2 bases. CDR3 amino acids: CASSGSGGAQETQYF. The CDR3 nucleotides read TGCGCCAGCAGCGGTAGCGGGGGGGCTCAAGAGACCCAGTACTTC.

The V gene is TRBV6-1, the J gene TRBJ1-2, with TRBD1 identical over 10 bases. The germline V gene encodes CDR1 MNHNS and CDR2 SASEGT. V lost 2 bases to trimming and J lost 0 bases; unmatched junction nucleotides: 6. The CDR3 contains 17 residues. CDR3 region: CASSEKGTGDTNYGYTF. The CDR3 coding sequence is TGTGCCAGCAGTGAAAAAGGGACAGGGGATACTAACTATGGCTACACCTTC.

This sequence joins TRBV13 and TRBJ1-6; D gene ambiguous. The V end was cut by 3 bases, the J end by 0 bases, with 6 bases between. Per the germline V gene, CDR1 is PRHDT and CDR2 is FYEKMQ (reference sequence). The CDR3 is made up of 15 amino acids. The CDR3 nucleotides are TGTGCCAGCAGCTTCCAATACTCCTATAATTCACCCCTCCACTTT. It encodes CASSFQYSYNSPLHF.

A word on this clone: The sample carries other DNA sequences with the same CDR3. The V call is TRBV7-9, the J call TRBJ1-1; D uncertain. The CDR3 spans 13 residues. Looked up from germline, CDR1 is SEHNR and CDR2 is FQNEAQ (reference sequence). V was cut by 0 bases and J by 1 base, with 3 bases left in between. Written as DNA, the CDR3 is TGTGCCAGCAGCTTAGCAGAGAACACTGAAGCTTTCTTT. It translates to CASSLAENTEAFF.

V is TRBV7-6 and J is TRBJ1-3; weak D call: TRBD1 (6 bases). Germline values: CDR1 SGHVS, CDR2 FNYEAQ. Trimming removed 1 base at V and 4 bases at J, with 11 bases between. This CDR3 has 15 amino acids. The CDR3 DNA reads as TGTGCCAGCAGCTTAGGGGCAGGGGTCGGAAACACCATATATTTT. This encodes CASSLGAGVGNTIYF.

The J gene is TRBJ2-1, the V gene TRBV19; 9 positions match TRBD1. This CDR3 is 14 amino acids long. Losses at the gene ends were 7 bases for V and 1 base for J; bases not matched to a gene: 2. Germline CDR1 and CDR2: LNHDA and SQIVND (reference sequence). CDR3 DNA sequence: TGTGCCAGTATGGGACAGGGATCCTACAATGAGCAGTTCTTC. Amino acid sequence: CASMGQGSYNEQFF.

The CDR3 DNA is TGTGCCAGCAGTGTCGGGAATTCTGGGGCCAACGTCCTGACTTTC. Amino acid sequence: CASSVGNSGANVLTF. This chain connects TRBV28 to TRBJ2-6, with a tentative D call TRBD2 (5 bases). This CDR3 region has 15 residues. The V end lost 5 bases, the J end lost 1 base, and 9 bases lay between the germline ends. CDR1 MDHEN and CDR2 SYDVKM come from the germline V gene.

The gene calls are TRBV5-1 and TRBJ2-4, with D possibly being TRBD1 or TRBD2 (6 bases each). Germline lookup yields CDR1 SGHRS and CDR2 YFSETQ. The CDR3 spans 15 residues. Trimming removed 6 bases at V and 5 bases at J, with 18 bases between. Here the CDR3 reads CASTSYGGRENIQYF. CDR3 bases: TGCGCCAGCACCTCATACGGGGGCCGCGAAAACATTCAGTACTTC.

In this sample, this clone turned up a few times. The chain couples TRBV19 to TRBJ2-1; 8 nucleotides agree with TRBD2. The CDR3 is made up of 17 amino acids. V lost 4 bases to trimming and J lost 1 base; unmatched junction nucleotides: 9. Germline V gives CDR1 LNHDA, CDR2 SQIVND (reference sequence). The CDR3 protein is CASSTLLAAGSYNEQFF. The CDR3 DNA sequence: TGTGCCAGTAGTACCTTACTAGCGGCCGGTTCCTACAATGAGCAGTTCTTC.

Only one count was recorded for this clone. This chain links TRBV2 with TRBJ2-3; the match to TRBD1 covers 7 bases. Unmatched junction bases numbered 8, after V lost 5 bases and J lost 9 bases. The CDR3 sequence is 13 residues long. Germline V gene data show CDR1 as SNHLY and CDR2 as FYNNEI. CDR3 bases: TGTGCCAGCAGTAGACTCGACAGGGAGACGCAGTATTTT. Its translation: CASSRLDRETQYF.

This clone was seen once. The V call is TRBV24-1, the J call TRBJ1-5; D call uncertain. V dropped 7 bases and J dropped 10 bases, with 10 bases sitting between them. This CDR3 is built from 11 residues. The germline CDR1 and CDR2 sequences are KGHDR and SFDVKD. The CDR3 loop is CATSWGDPQHF. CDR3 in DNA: TGTGCCACCAGCTGGGGAGATCCCCAGCATTTT.

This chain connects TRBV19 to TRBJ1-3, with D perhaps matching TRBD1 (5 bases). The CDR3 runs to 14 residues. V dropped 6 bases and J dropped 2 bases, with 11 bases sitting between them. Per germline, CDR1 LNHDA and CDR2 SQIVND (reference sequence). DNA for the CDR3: TGTGCCAGTAGGGGGACCGTAGCTGGAAACACCATATATTTT. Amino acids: CASRGTVAGNTIYF.

CDR3 nucleotide sequence: TGTGCCAGCAGCCGTTCAGGAGGGGGAACTAATGAAAAACTGTTTTTT. Encoded protein: CASSRSGGGTNEKLFF. This sequence joins TRBV3-1 (or the pseudogene TRBV3-2) and TRBJ1-4; weak D call: TRBD1 (6 bases). Germline assignment: CDR1 LGHDT and CDR2 YNNKEL (reference sequence). The CDR3 is 16 amino acids. V was trimmed by 4 bases and J by 1 base, leaving 13 bases between them.

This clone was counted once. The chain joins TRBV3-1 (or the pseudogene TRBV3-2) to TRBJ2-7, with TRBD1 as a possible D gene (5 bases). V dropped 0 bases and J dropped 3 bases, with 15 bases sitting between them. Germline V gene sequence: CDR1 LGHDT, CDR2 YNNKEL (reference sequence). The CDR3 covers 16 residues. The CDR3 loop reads CASSQDGAILSYEQYF. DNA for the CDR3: TGTGCCAGCAGCCAAGATGGGGCAATCCTAAGCTACGAGCAGTACTTC.

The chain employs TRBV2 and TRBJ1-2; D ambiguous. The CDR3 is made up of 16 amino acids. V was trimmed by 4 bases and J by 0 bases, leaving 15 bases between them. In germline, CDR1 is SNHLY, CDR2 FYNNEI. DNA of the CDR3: TGTGCCAGCAGTGCATACACCCAAACAGCTAACTATGGCTACACCTTC. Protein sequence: CASSAYTQTANYGYTF. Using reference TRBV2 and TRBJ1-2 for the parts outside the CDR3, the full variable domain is EPEVTQTPSHQVTQMGQEVILRCVPISNHLYFYWYRQILGQKVEFLVSFYNNEISEKSEIFDDQFSVERPDGSNFTLKIRSTKLEDSAMYFCASSAYTQTANYGYTFGSGTRLTVV.